The sequence of this T cell receptor (beta chain) was determined in a study of blood T cells in healthy people across ages. Study conclusions and caveats: Roughly linearly, TCR beta diversity per million T cells fell as age increased. Estimates based on one million T cells were treated as lower bounds.

The CDR3 spans 16 residues. Germline assignment: CDR1 MNHNS and CDR2 SASEGT. Trimming took 8 bases from V and 7 from J, leaving 24 bases between them. Worth noting for this clonotype: Its specificity is not known.

Primed by a sample-barcoded 5' primer and a J-beta primer mix, a second PCR proceeded for 7 to 11 cycles. Each cDNA molecule was tagged by a template-switch adaptor that had 12 random nucleotides. TCRdb reanalysed the 5' RACE reads using MiXCR and keeps one entry per CDR3 protein. The table lists fewer than 700,000 distinct CDR3 sequences, around half of them singletons. Sample donors were healthy Caucasian individuals that came from Russia, aged about 6 to 95. This rearrangement joins TRBV6-1 to TRBJ2-1; weak D call: TRBD1 (5 bases). The sequenced sample was blood. The TCR originated in an elderly man in good health. The DNA for the CDR3 is TGTGCCAGCGGGCGGTATTTGGGCAGGGATTTTAATGAGCAGTTCTTC. It translates to CASGRYLGRDFNEQFF.